What follows describes a single TCR beta chain. Germline V CDR1 and CDR2: KGHSH, LQKENI. Trimming removed 3 bases from V and 6 bases from J, with 11 bases in between. CDR3 length: 14 residues. Specified time point: patch test 2, 6 weeks after DPC sensitization. Described treatment: therapeutic diphenylcyclopropenone sensitization with weekly scalp DPC. Ahead of each patch test application, blood was drawn. TCRdb used MiXCR to reprocess the RACE reads, holding one entry per CDR3 protein. The table shows around 130,000 distinct CDR3 sequences, with about 11% occurring only once. The data originate from a study of human T cells and chemical hapten exposure.

The chain links TRBV18 to TRBJ2-2, with D tentatively TRBD2 (5 bases). This receptor was identified in a woman in her 50s with alopecia areata. Some clones in this sample may be carry-over from other donors' samples. Source: whole blood, taken in connection with sensitization to the hapten diphenylcyclopropenone (DPC). The CDR3 coding sequence is TGTGCCAGCTCACCCCTTGAGGGAGCCGGGGAGCTGTTTTTT. Its protein product is CASSPLEGAGELFF.